This TCR beta chain was identified during a study of prognosis after radiotherapy for stage I lung cancer. Turning to the study itself: Stage I non-small cell lung cancer patients were enrolled in Nanjing, China. This enrollment took place between 2018 and early 2019.

Starting from genomic DNA, TCR beta CDR3 was amplified through two-round multiplex PCR. Primers targeting each individual TRBV and TRBJ gene were applied in first-round PCR. MiXCR, run by TCRdb on the multiplex PCR reads, gives a single entry per CDR3 protein. The sample has some 28,000 distinct CDR3 sequences; roughly 30% are singletons. CDR3 length: 15 amino acids. V lost 3 bases, J lost 0 bases, and 9 bases lay in between. Per germline, CDR1 MRHNA and CDR2 SNTAGT. By share, this clonotype counts as medium-sized. The sequence was obtained from a donor over 45 with non-small cell lung cancer. The chain carries TRBV6-4 and TRBJ2-1, with a possible D match to TRBD2 (5 bases). The specimen comprised PBMCs, sampled before or after stereotactic body radiation therapy (not recorded which). The CDR3 nucleotides are TGTGCCAGCAGTGAGGACTCAAACTCCTACAATGAGCAGTTCTTC. Translation gives CASSEDSNSYNEQFF.